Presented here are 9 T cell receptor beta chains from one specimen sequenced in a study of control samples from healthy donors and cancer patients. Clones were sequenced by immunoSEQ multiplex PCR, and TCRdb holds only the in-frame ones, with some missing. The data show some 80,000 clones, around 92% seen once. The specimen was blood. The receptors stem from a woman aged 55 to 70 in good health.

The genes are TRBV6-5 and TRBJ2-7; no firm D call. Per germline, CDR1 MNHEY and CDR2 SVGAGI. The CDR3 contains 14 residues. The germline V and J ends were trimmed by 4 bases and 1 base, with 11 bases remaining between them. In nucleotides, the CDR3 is TGTGCCAGCAGTTTACAGCGAGGATCCTACGAGCAGTACTTC. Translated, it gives CASSLQRGSYEQYF.

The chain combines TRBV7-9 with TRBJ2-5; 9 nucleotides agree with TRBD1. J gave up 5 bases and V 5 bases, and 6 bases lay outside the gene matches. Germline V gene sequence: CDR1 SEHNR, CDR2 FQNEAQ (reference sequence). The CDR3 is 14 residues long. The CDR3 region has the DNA TGTGCCAGCAGCCCACAGGGGGCAAGGGAGACCCAGTACTTC. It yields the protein CASSPQGARETQYF.

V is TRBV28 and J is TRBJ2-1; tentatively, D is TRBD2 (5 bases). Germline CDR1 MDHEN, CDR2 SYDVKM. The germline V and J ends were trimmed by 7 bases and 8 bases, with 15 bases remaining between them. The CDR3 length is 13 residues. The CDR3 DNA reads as TGTGCCAGCACCTCCGGGGTCCGATATGAGCAGTTCTTC. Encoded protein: CASTSGVRYEQFF.

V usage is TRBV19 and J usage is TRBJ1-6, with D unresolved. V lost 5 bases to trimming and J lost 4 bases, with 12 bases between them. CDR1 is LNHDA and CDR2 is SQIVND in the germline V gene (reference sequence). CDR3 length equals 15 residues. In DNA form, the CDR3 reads TGTGCCAGTAGTGATCGGGGTCGATATAATTCACCCCTCCACTTT. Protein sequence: CASSDRGRYNSPLHF.

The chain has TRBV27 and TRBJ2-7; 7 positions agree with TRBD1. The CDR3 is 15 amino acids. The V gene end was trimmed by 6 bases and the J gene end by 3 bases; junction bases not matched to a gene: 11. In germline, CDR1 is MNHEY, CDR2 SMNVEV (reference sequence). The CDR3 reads CASRRDRAPYYEQYF. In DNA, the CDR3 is TGTGCCAGCAGACGCGACAGGGCTCCGTACTACGAGCAGTACTTC.

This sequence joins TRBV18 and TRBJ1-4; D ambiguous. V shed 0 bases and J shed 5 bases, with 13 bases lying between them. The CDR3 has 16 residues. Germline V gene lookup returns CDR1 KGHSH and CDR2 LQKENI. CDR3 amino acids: CASSPPKAGGNEKLFF. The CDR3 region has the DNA TGTGCCAGCTCACCACCGAAGGCAGGTGGGAATGAAAAACTGTTTTTT.

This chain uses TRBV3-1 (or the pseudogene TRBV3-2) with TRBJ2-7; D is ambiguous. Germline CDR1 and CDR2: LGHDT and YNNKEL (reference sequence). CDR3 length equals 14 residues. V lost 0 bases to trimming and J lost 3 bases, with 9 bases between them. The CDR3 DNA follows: TGTGCCAGCAGCCAAGATCTAGGTCTCTACGAGCAGTACTTC. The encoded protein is CASSQDLGLYEQYF.

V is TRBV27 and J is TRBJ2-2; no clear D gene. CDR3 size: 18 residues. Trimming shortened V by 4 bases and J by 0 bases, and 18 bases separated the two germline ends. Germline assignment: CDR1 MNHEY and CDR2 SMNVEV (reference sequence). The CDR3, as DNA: TGTGCCAGCAGTTCCTCTGGCCCTTATTACGCGAACACCGGGGAGCTGTTTTTT. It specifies CASSSSGPYYANTGELFF.

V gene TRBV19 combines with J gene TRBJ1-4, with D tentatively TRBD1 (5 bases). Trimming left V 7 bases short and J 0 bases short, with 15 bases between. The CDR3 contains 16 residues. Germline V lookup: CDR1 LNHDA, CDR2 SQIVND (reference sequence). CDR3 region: CASKASWGSTNEKLFF. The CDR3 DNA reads TGTGCCAGTAAAGCCAGCTGGGGCTCAACTAATGAAAAACTGTTTTTT.